The 13 T cell receptor beta chains below were found in one sample sequenced in a study of cytomegalovirus exposure and HLA in healthy donors. PCR was performed using 60 Vbeta and 13 Jbeta primers. Method: immunoSEQ multiplex PCR; TCRdb's copy keeps in-frame clones and lacks some. Of roughly 170,000 clones in the sample, approximately 81% are singletons; the top ten hold about 2.3%. Material for sequencing was PBMCs. The receptors originated from a woman between 25 and 40 years old in good health and CMV-seronegative.

The chain combines TRBV7-9 with TRBJ1-5, with D possibly TRBD1 on 6 matching bases. V shed 4 bases and J shed 0 bases, with 19 bases lying between them. CDR1 and CDR2 from the germline V gene are SEHNR and FQNEAQ (reference sequence). This CDR3 has 18 amino acids. CDR3 coding DNA: TGTGCCAGCAGCTCCTGGGGAGGGGGACGGGGTAGCAATCAGCCCCAGCATTTT. It codes for CASSSWGGGRGSNQPQHF.

V is TRBV30 and J is TRBJ2-3; D perhaps matches TRBD1 (6 bases). The CDR3 consists of 13 residues. CDR1 is GTSNPN, CDR2 SVGIG, per germline (reference sequence). V dropped 4 bases and J dropped 6 bases, with 14 bases sitting between them. CDR3 loop: CAWIRGGSDTQYF. CDR3 nucleotide sequence: TGTGCCTGGATCAGGGGTGGATCTGATACGCAGTATTTT.

The chain combines TRBV6-5 with TRBJ1-1, with unresolved D. The CDR3 runs 16 residues. Germline CDR1 MNHEY, CDR2 SVGAGI. V was trimmed by 2 bases and J by 0 bases, leaving 13 bases between them. The CDR3 bases are TGTGCCAGCAGTTACGGAGTACTAGGGATGAACACTGAAGCTTTCTTT. Translating gives CASSYGVLGMNTEAFF.

Concerning this clone itself: A read error may account for a junction end that differs from germline. This chain links TRBV6-5 with TRBJ2-7, with 8 bases fitting TRBD1. This CDR3 is 15 amino acids long. CDR1 is MNHEY, CDR2 SVGAGI, per germline. CDR3 residues: CASGDRGSSSDEQYF. CDR3 nucleotide sequence: TGTGCCAGCGGAGACAGGGGATCTAGCTCCGACGAGCAGTACTTC.

In this sample, this clone turned up a few times. The chain is built from TRBV10-3 and TRBJ2-3, with D possibly being TRBD2 (5 bases). The CDR3 is 17 amino acids. V lost 0 bases and J lost 5, with 18 bases in between. From germline, CDR1 is ENHRY and CDR2 SYGVKD. The CDR3 bases are TGTGCCATCAGTGAGTCCCACGGTAAGGGTGCGGGAGATACGCAGTATTTT. Its protein product is CAISESHGKGAGDTQYF.

The chain is built from TRBV7-9 and TRBJ1-1; 7 bases align to TRBD1. The CDR3 contains 14 residues. Germline assignment: CDR1 SEHNR and CDR2 FQNEAQ (reference sequence). Trimming cost V 5 bases and J 1 base; bases outside gene matches: 4. The CDR3 reads CASSTRQGNTEAFF. As DNA, the CDR3 is TGTGCCAGCAGCACCCGACAGGGGAACACTGAAGCTTTCTTT.

The CDR3 region is CAWGQGNYGYTF. The DNA for the CDR3 is TGTGCCTGGGGGCAGGGGAACTATGGCTACACCTTC. V and J are TRBV30 and TRBJ1-2; possible D gene TRBD1, 6 bases. Germline assignment: CDR1 GTSNPN and CDR2 SVGIG (reference sequence). Trimming cost V 5 bases and J 2 bases, with 9 bases left between them. This CDR3 has 12 residues.

The J gene is TRBJ2-7, the V gene TRBV28, with TRBD2 identical over 8 bases. The CDR3 length is 14 residues. J gave up 6 bases and V 7 bases, and 11 bases lay outside the gene matches. Germline loops: CDR1 MDHEN, CDR2 SYDVKM. The CDR3: CASNRAGLESEQYF. DNA of the CDR3: TGTGCCAGCAACAGAGCGGGACTAGAAAGCGAGCAGTACTTC.

The rearrangement joins TRBV29-1 to TRBJ2-5; 10 bases align to TRBD1. With 7 bases clipped from V and 4 bases from J, the junction kept 9 bases outside the gene matches. From germline, CDR1 is SQVTM and CDR2 ANQGSEA. The CDR3 runs to 14 residues. CDR3: CSATGGKGIETQYF. In DNA, the CDR3 is TGCAGCGCGACAGGGGGCAAGGGGATAGAGACCCAGTACTTC.

V is TRBV9 and J is TRBJ2-1; 8 bases map to TRBD1. The V segment lost 0 bases and the J segment 8 bases; nucleotides outside the gene matches: 10. CDR1 SGDLS and CDR2 YYNGEE come from the germline V gene. The CDR3 spans 16 residues. The chain's CDR3 is CASSVEQGVGVDEQFF. CDR3 nucleotides: TGTGCCAGCAGCGTAGAACAGGGGGTGGGGGTAGATGAGCAGTTCTTC.

V gene TRBV4-3 combines with J gene TRBJ2-7, with a possible D match to TRBD2 (5 bases). V was cut by 6 bases and J by 0 bases, with 9 bases left in between. The CDR3 sequence is 13 residues long. The V gene's germline CDR1 is LGHNA and CDR2 YSLEER. CDR3 DNA sequence: TGCGCCAGCAGTAAGGAGGTCTCCTACGAGCAGTACTTC. Amino acids: CASSKEVSYEQYF.

The chain has TRBV28 and TRBJ1-5, with 9 bases fitting TRBD1. The CDR3 length is 16 residues. The junction had 4 bases not matched to a gene; V was cut back by 0 bases and J by 4 bases. Germline V gene sequence: CDR1 MDHEN, CDR2 SYDVKM. DNA of the CDR3: TGTGCCAGCAGTTTATGGGGACAGGGCTCTAATCAGCCCCAGCATTTT. Translated, it gives CASSLWGQGSNQPQHF.

The rearrangement uses TRBV15 and TRBJ1-5; D gene unclear. V lost 4 bases and J lost 0, with 13 bases in between. The CDR3 consists of 16 residues. The germline CDR1 and CDR2 sequences are LNHNV and YYDKDF (reference sequence). This chain's CDR3 is CATSTGLGGSNQPQHF. CDR3 coding DNA: TGTGCCACCAGCACTGGCTTAGGAGGTAGCAATCAGCCCCAGCATTTT. The full variable domain, completed using reference TRBV15 and TRBJ1-5, is DAMVIQNPRYQVTQFGKPVTLSCSQTLNHNVMYWYQQKSSQAPKLLFHYYDKDFNNEADTPDNFQSRRPNTSFCFLDIRSPGLGDTAMYLCATSTGLGGSNQPQHFGDGTRLSIL.